This TCR beta chain was documented in a study of shared clonotypes between healthy human individuals. CD45RO-negative, CCR7-positively selected cells formed the naive CD8 fraction, excluding terminally differentiated effector memory CD45RA+ cells. Only Caucasian adults living in Nashville, Tennessee served as donors. With regard to this clone: The antigen is unknown.

Whole-study results and caveats: Shared clonotypes across all four donors exceeded non-shared ones in generation probability.

Trimming took 0 bases from V and 5 from J, leaving 17 bases between them. This CDR3 region has 17 residues. Germline-derived CDR1 and CDR2 are MGHDK and SYGVNS. The data were produced by immunoSEQ multiplex PCR, yet TCRdb's version contains in-frame clones alone and is incomplete. The data hold some 2,000,000 clones, with about 95% observed a single time. The specimen sequenced was naive CD8+ T cells sorted from blood. This chain uses TRBV25-1 with TRBJ1-5; D uncertain. The source of this sequence is a young man in good health. CDR3 amino acids: CASSEYPRPPRDQPQHF. In DNA form, the CDR3 reads TGTGCCAGCAGTGAATATCCCCGGCCCCCTCGCGATCAGCCCCAGCATTTT.